This TCR beta chain was retrieved from a study of shared clonotypes between healthy human individuals. In the case of this clone: No antigen is known for it.

Data came from immunoSEQ multiplex PCR; TCRdb stores just in-frame clones and leaves some out. This table has just over 2,000,000 clones, approximately 94% appearing once. This CDR3 region has 15 residues. V trimming: 7 bases; J trimming: 2 bases; junction bases outside the gene matches: 5. CDR1 MNHNY and CDR2 SVGAGI come from the germline V gene (reference sequence). Findings and caveats of the study: Some naive CD4 clonotypes, roughly 5%, turned up in common across a few donors. Generation probabilities were higher for clonotypes shared across all four sorted-subset donors than for unshared ones.

In the naive CD8 group, cells lacked CD45RO and were positively selected for CCR7, so terminally differentiated effector memory CD45RA+ cells were left out. Input material: naive CD8+ T cells sorted from blood. This clonotype originated in a man aged 18 to 30 in good health. The V call is TRBV6-6, the J call TRBJ2-3, with TRBD2 matching over 11 bases. The CDR3 nucleotides are TGTGCCAGCACCATACTAGCGGGGGCCACAGATACGCAGTATTTT. Translating it yields CASTILAGATDTQYF.